This T cell receptor (beta chain) appears in the sequencing data of a study of response to subunit inactivated influenza vaccine (dated by TCRdb to the late 2010s). For the wider study: The study used deep quantitative T cell receptor repertoire profiling to track responses to a trivalent subunit inactivated influenza vaccine.

Notes on this clonotype: No cognate antigen has been identified for it. The record has no base qualities; no much larger clone is one base away.

The research as a whole found: It was suggested by the authors that each seasonal influenza vaccination may recruit only a limited number of new T cells.

The CDR3 covers 15 residues, taking in both the cysteine and the phenylalanine. Only CDR3 DNA is held: 45 bases, read in frame from base 1. Sequences SGHTA (CDR1) and FQGNSA (CDR2) are obtained from the germline V gene. Trimming takes 1 base from V and 9 bases from J, and the germline ends sit 15 bases apart. The library was made by RT-PCR. The instrument given in TCRdb is Illumina HiSeq 2500. TCRdb trimmed public reads at Q25 via fastp, called clones via MiXCR and kept in-frame beta chains. Rows with one shared CDR3 protein collapse into an entry with the most common genes and DNA. The sample table holds about 800,000 distinct CDR3 sequences, of which 21% were seen once. The ten biggest clones cover 9.5% to 13% of the sample.

The chain is encoded by TRBV7-2 joined to TRBJ2-2; a tentative D call is TRBD1 (6 bases match). The source was PBMCs from blood, collected 4 to 6 days after vaccination. The clonotype comes from a man between 45 and 60 years old who received an inactivated influenza vaccine. Donor details come from another sample of the same person, matched by shared clones. The nucleotide sequence reads as follows: TGTGCCAGCAGCTTAGACGGCAGGGGAAGGTGGGAGCTGTTTTTT. Its protein product is CASSLDGRGRWELFF.